What follows describes a single T cell receptor (beta chain). What it binds is not known. This specimen belongs to a study of cytomegalovirus exposure and HLA in healthy donors. Study-level findings and limits: Despite most TCR sequences being rare, some public TCRs occurred in many donors. Clusters of TCRs from the first cohort tended to co-occur in the 120 validation repertoires (as a later analysis found). The authors enumerated some 160 TCR beta chains as linked to cytomegalovirus. There were a few CMV-associated chains whose specificity for CMV antigens was confirmed in vitro.

CDR3 length: 17 residues. CDR1 and CDR2 from the germline V gene are MNHEY and SMNVEV (reference sequence). The V end lost 6 bases, the J end lost 5 bases, and 25 bases lay between the germline ends. Libraries were prepared by immunoSEQ multiplex PCR; TCRdb keeps only in-frame clonotypes and omits some of them. The sample includes roughly 65,000 clones, over 90% of them seen just once. The chain uses TRBV27 and TRBJ1-2; a possible D gene is TRBD1 (5 bases). The sample comprised PBMCs. This TCR was recovered from a man in his late teens or twenties in good health and CMV-seropositive. The CDR3 sequence is CASSPNPGTPAGYGYTF. CDR3 nucleotide sequence: TGTGCCAGCAGCCCCAACCCGGGGACCCCAGCGGGTTATGGCTACACCTTC.